Sequencing of this T cell receptor (beta chain) was carried out in a study of blood T cell repertoires in COVID-19 (dated by TCRdb to the early 2020s). Regarding the study in general: Recovered participants in ImmuneRACE Cohort 3 were defined by two consecutive negative NP/OP PCR tests, clearance by a healthcare professional, or resolution of symptoms. The sample metadata nearly always contained a de-identified subject ID, COVID-19 status, age in years and sex. Collaborator samples came from the United States, Italy and Spain and covered acute and convalescent phases of COVID-19. The samples were drawn from the first 160 participants of the ongoing ImmuneRACE study and from 1,200 or so subjects provided by 6 global collaborators. A freely available public database, intended as a resource for researchers studying the immune response to SARS-CoV-2, is where the repertoires were released. Where available, HLA class I and class II types were taken from metadata supplied by the sample provider and were not determined by assay-based typing. Subjects who had been exposed to COVID-19, were actively infected with it, or had recovered from it provided the deeply sampled blood TCRbeta repertoires that made up the dataset. The material from the prospective study consisted of cDNA or gDNA derived from T cells, B-cell-depleted T cells, or PBMCs.

V was cut back by 2 bases and J by 13 bases, leaving a gap of 9 bases between them. Its CDR3 holds 12 amino acids, cysteine through phenylalanine. Only the CDR3 part of the read is kept: 36 bases, read in frame from the first base. TCRbeta CDR3 regions were amplified from genomic DNA using the immunoSEQ Assay, a bias-controlled multiplex PCR. The original methods were these. The number of nucleated cells in each sample was estimated from the amplification of reference gene primers within the assay. To quantify the absolute abundance of each unique TCRbeta CDR3 rearrangement, sequence reads were collapsed and filtered. For each sample, productive Simpson clonality was calculated as the square root of Simpson's diversity index over productive rearrangements. In TCRdb, the immuneACCESS table is reduced to in-frame sequences with V and J assigned. These tables do not hold every clone; where another copy was compared, an unresolved V gene accounts for under half, and the others remain unexplained. From that table come the V and J calls and clone size; the DNA was used to work out D and trimming. The sample contains under 300,000 clones, 88% of them found a single time. The leading ten clones occupy around 2% of the sample.

What the research found in general, with its limitations: The quantity of clinical and demographic metadata differed by source and by participant and was supplied without curation.

This clone was observed a single time. Its target antigen remains unknown. Base qualities were left out, and no much larger clone turns up one base away. In the prospective study, participants were roughly 18 to 95 years old, resided in about 25 geographic areas of the United States, and were enrolled through a virtual design. In the prospective study, participants were assigned to cohorts based on the clinical history participants reported in a screening survey and a study questionnaire. In the prospective study, whole blood, serum and a nasopharyngeal or oropharyngeal swab were collected from each participant by mobile phlebotomists. Prospective study participants could optionally give additional blood draws and questionnaires over a roughly 2-month period. Before DNA extraction, blood samples from the prospective study were shipped at room temperature or frozen.

The V gene is TRBV12-3 or TRBV12-4 and the J gene is TRBJ1-6; no D gene call is confident. The TCR originated in a woman in her sixties in a cohort exposed to, infected with or recovered from COVID-19 (not recorded which). The sample taken for sequencing was PBMCs or T cells enriched from blood (not recorded which). The nucleotide sequence is given as TGTGCCAGCAGTTTATCTCGTCTTCCCCTCCACTTT. This codes for CASSLSRLPLHF.